This is a list of T cell receptor beta chains from one sample in a study of CD8+ T cells in alopecia areata. Libraries were prepared by immunoSEQ multiplex PCR; TCRdb keeps only in-frame clonotypes and omits some of them. The sample has 130,000 to 150,000 clones; 51% are singletons. Material: CD4+ T cells sorted from blood, obtained at week 0. These receptors were taken from a human donor with alopecia areata. Each CDR3 is given with its conserved first and last residue. Each record gives: CDR3 length, J gene, clone size, D gene, V gene, CDR3 DNA, CDR3 protein. The D gene is left open where the match is weak. A row's size may be missing; if present it is once, few, many or a size class.

cdr3_length: 14; j_call: TRBJ2-4; clone_size: .; d_call: .; v_call: TRBV6-5; cdr3_nt: TGTGCCAGCAGTTCCGGACCGTCGACAGGCATTCAGTACTTC; cdr3_aa: CASSSGPSTGIQYF
cdr3_length: 14; j_call: TRBJ2-2; clone_size: once; d_call: .; v_call: TRBV5-1; cdr3_nt: TGCGCCAGCAGCTTGCCAGAGAACACCGGGGAGCTGTTTTTT; cdr3_aa: CASSLPENTGELFF
cdr3_length: 14; j_call: TRBJ2-1; clone_size: .; d_call: TRBD2; v_call: TRBV19; cdr3_nt: TGTGCCAGCGCATTAGCGGGACCATACAATGAGCAGTTCTTC; cdr3_aa: CASALAGPYNEQFF
cdr3_length: 14; j_call: TRBJ1-2; clone_size: .; d_call: TRBD1; v_call: TRBV6-5; cdr3_nt: TGTGCCAGCAGTTCCTACGCAGGGGGCAGGGGCTACACCTTC; cdr3_aa: CASSSYAGGRGYTF
cdr3_length: 15; j_call: TRBJ2-5; clone_size: few; d_call: TRBD1; v_call: TRBV27; cdr3_nt: TGTGCCAGCAGTTTAAACAGGGGGCATTGGGAGACCCAGTACTTC; cdr3_aa: CASSLNRGHWETQYF
cdr3_length: 12; j_call: TRBJ1-2; clone_size: .; d_call: TRBD1; v_call: TRBV29-1; cdr3_nt: TGCAGCGCCCGAGGACAGGACTATGGCTACACCTTC; cdr3_aa: CSARGQDYGYTF
cdr3_length: 12; j_call: TRBJ1-2; clone_size: .; d_call: .; v_call: TRBV6-5; cdr3_nt: TGTGCCAGCAGTTACGGGGGTCAGGGCTACACCTTC; cdr3_aa: CASSYGGQGYTF
cdr3_length: 15; j_call: TRBJ2-1; clone_size: .; d_call: .; v_call: TRBV5-1; cdr3_nt: TGCGCCAGCACCACCCTCCGAGGACAACCGTCCGAGCAGTTCTTC; cdr3_aa: CASTTLRGQPSEQFF
cdr3_length: 14; j_call: TRBJ1-4; clone_size: .; d_call: .; v_call: TRBV4-1; cdr3_nt: TGCGCCAGCAGCCTCAGGGATGGTAGTGAAAAACTGTTTTTT; cdr3_aa: CASSLRDGSEKLFF
cdr3_length: 17; j_call: TRBJ2-3; clone_size: few; d_call: TRBD2; v_call: TRBV28; cdr3_nt: TGTGCCAGCAGACTACTTCGGACTAGCGGGCCCACAGATACGCAGTATTTT; cdr3_aa: CASRLLRTSGPTDTQYF
cdr3_length: 16; j_call: TRBJ2-1; clone_size: .; d_call: TRBD2; v_call: TRBV5-1; cdr3_nt: TGCGCCAGCAGCTTGATACTAGCGGGAAACTACAATGAGCAGTTCTTC; cdr3_aa: CASSLILAGNYNEQFF
cdr3_length: 15; j_call: TRBJ2-7; clone_size: many; d_call: .; v_call: TRBV30; cdr3_nt: TGTGCCTGGAGTCCCCCCGGGAGAAACTCCTACGAGCAGTACTTC; cdr3_aa: CAWSPPGRNSYEQYF
cdr3_length: 17; j_call: TRBJ2-6; clone_size: .; d_call: .; v_call: TRBV5-1; cdr3_nt: TGCGCCAGCAGCAGACAGCGTTCTAGCTCTGGGGCCAACGTCCTGACTTTC; cdr3_aa: CASSRQRSSSGANVLTF
cdr3_length: 11; j_call: TRBJ2-7; clone_size: .; d_call: .; v_call: TRBV20-1; cdr3_nt: TGCAGTGCCTCTCGCGGGGACGAGCAGTACTTC; cdr3_aa: CSASRGDEQYF
cdr3_length: 13; j_call: TRBJ2-7; clone_size: few; d_call: .; v_call: TRBV6-1; cdr3_nt: TGTGCCAGCACCTCGACGGACACCTACGAGCAGTACTTC; cdr3_aa: CASTSTDTYEQYF
cdr3_length: 11; j_call: TRBJ2-7; clone_size: few; d_call: .; v_call: TRBV29-1; cdr3_nt: TGCAGCGTTGAGAACGCTTACGAGCAGTACTTC; cdr3_aa: CSVENAYEQYF
cdr3_length: 12; j_call: TRBJ2-5; clone_size: few; d_call: TRBD2; v_call: TRBV30; cdr3_nt: TGTGCCTGGGCTAGCGGACAAGAGACCCAGTACTTC; cdr3_aa: CAWASGQETQYF
cdr3_length: 12; j_call: TRBJ2-3; clone_size: .; d_call: .; v_call: TRBV18; cdr3_nt: TGTGCCAGCTCACTACTTATGGATACGCAGTATTTT; cdr3_aa: CASSLLMDTQYF
cdr3_length: 14; j_call: TRBJ1-5; clone_size: .; d_call: TRBD1; v_call: TRBV4-1; cdr3_nt: TGCGCCAGCAGCCTCTCCGGGACAGATCAGCCCCAGCATTTT; cdr3_aa: CASSLSGTDQPQHF
cdr3_length: 15; j_call: TRBJ2-2; clone_size: .; d_call: TRBD2; v_call: TRBV30; cdr3_nt: TGTGCCTGGGCTCCGGGACTAGCGGGCGTCGGGGAGCTGTTTTTT; cdr3_aa: CAWAPGLAGVGELFF
cdr3_length: 17; j_call: TRBJ2-1; clone_size: .; d_call: .; v_call: TRBV5-4; cdr3_nt: TGTGCCAGCAGCTGGGGGGGCGCTGGTAGCTCCTACAATGAGCAGTTCTTC; cdr3_aa: CASSWGGAGSSYNEQFF
cdr3_length: 14; j_call: TRBJ2-3; clone_size: .; d_call: TRBD1; v_call: TRBV2; cdr3_nt: TGTGCCAGCTTACGGGACAGGGACACAGATACGCAGTATTTT; cdr3_aa: CASLRDRDTDTQYF
cdr3_length: 14; j_call: TRBJ1-1; clone_size: .; d_call: TRBD1; v_call: TRBV9; cdr3_nt: TGTGCCAGCAGCGGCGGGGACAGGGTCACTGAAGCTTTCTTT; cdr3_aa: CASSGGDRVTEAFF
cdr3_length: 14; j_call: TRBJ1-1; clone_size: .; d_call: .; v_call: TRBV5-1; cdr3_nt: TGCGCCAGCAGCTTGGGACACTGGGGCACTGAAGCTTTCTTT; cdr3_aa: CASSLGHWGTEAFF
cdr3_length: 14; j_call: TRBJ1-5; clone_size: .; d_call: .; v_call: TRBV4-2; cdr3_nt: TGTGCCAGCAGCCAAGAAACGGGACAAGGGCCCCAGCATTTT; cdr3_aa: CASSQETGQGPQHF
cdr3_length: 14; j_call: TRBJ1-2; clone_size: .; d_call: .; v_call: TRBV7-2; cdr3_nt: TGTGCCAGCAGCTTATTTCAGGGGAGGGATGGCTACACCTTC; cdr3_aa: CASSLFQGRDGYTF
cdr3_length: 12; j_call: TRBJ1-4; clone_size: once; d_call: .; v_call: TRBV6-6; cdr3_nt: TGTGCCAGCAGGGGGCCCGGTGAAAAACTGTTTTTT; cdr3_aa: CASRGPGEKLFF